The clone carrying this TCR beta chain appeared a single time. This entry is derived from a study of blood T cell repertoires in COVID-19. Study details: PBMCs, B-cell-depleted T cells, or T cells provided the cDNA or gDNA that made up the material.

After removal of 7 bases from V and 8 bases from J, the junction contained 13 bases not matched to a gene. The CDR3 has 15 residues. Germline loops: CDR1 SGHVS, CDR2 FQNEAQ. In the original analysis: Estimation of nucleated cell counts was performed using reference gene primer amplification. Measured with immunoSEQ multiplex PCR; TCRdb has only the in-frame clones, and not every one. Clone size and the V and J calls come from that table; the DNA yielded D and trimming. The sample consists of about 280,000 clones, approximately 85% of them appearing once. The gene calls are TRBV7-8 and TRBJ1-5; 8 positions agree with TRBD1. Sample: peripheral blood. The source of this sequence is a human donor in a cohort sampled during active COVID-19. The CDR3 coding sequence is TGTGCCAGCACCCACCTGGACAGGGAGAAGGAGCCCCAGCATTTT. Its protein is CASTHLDREKEPQHF. The full variable domain, rest sourced from reference TRBV7-8 and TRBJ1-5, is GAGVSQSPRYKVAKRGQDVALRCDPISGHVSLFWYQQALGQGPEFLTYFQNEAQLDKSGLPSDRFFAERPEGSVSTLKIQRTQQEDSAVYLCASTHLDREKEPQHFGDGTRLSIL.